These 26 T cell receptor beta chains came from one sample sequenced in a study of blood T cells in healthy people across ages. For the second PCR, which ran for 7 to 11 cycles, a sample-barcoded 5' primer and a J-beta primer mix were used. A single record per CDR3 protein comes from TCRdb applying MiXCR to the 5' RACE reads. The repertoire has about 1.6 million distinct CDR3 sequences, almost 35% of them found once; the top ten carry roughly 10%. Sequencing was done on a sample of blood. These receptors originate from a woman younger than 45 in good health.

This clonotype was seen only a few times. This chain connects TRBV3-1 to TRBJ2-3; 9 bases align to TRBD2. The CDR3 loop spans 16 amino acids. After removal of 0 bases from V and 2 bases from J, the junction contained 3 bases not matched to a gene. Germline V lookup: CDR1 LGHDT, CDR2 YNNKEL (reference sequence). For the CDR3, the DNA is TGTGCCAGCAGCCAAGACCTAGCGGGGTACACAGATACGCAGTATTTT. This encodes CASSQDLAGYTDTQYF.

The chain couples TRBV5-1 to TRBJ2-5; 10 bases line up with TRBD2. This CDR3 is 15 amino acids long. J lost 5 bases, V lost 3 bases, and 7 bases had no gene match. Germline V gene sequence: CDR1 SGHRS, CDR2 YFSETQ. CDR3 DNA: TGCGCCAGCAGCTCGGTAGCGGGAGGACAGGAGACCCAGTACTTC. As protein: CASSSVAGGQETQYF.

V gene TRBV4-2 combines with J gene TRBJ2-1, with D perhaps assigned TRBD1 or TRBD2 (6 bases each). The germline V gene encodes CDR1 LGHNA and CDR2 YNFKEQ. Between the trimmed V and J ends, which lost 1 base and 5 bases, there was a span of 15 bases. The CDR3 sequence is 16 residues long. CDR3 DNA sequence: TGTGCCAGCAGCCAAGTGGGGGGCGGATCCGACAATGAGCAGTTCTTC. Translation gives CASSQVGGGSDNEQFF.

This clonotype was detected only a few times. V is TRBV5-1 and J is TRBJ1-4; a weak D match, TRBD1 (5 bases). Per germline, CDR1 SGHRS and CDR2 YFSETQ. The CDR3 runs to 14 residues. V shed 2 bases and J shed 7 bases, with 12 bases lying between them. The CDR3 is CASSLAGIGEKLFF. The CDR3 DNA is TGCGCCAGCAGCTTAGCAGGGATCGGTGAAAAACTGTTTTTT. Combining the CDR3 with reference TRBV5-1 and TRBJ1-4 gives the whole variable domain KAGVTQTPRYLIKTRGQQVTLSCSPISGHRSVSWYQQTPGQGLQFLFEYFSETQRNKGNFPGRFSGRQFSNSRSEMNVSTLELGDSALYLCASSLAGIGEKLFFGSGTQLSVL.

This clonotype was seen many times. The junction shows a germline mismatch at one end, possibly a read error. V usage is TRBV9 and J usage is TRBJ2-1; the match to TRBD2 covers 11 bases. Germline CDR1 reads SGDLS; CDR2 reads YYNGEE. The CDR3 runs 15 residues. The chain's CDR3 is CASSVGTSGGNEQFF. The DNA of the CDR3 is TGCGCCAGCAGCGTTGGGACTAGCGGAGGCAATGAGCAGTTCTTC.

This clonotype was observed a handful of times. This rearrangement joins TRBV7-2 to TRBJ2-3; D perhaps matches TRBD2 (5 bases). Germline V CDR1 and CDR2: SGHTA, FQGNSA. The CDR3 runs to 15 residues. V was clipped by 2 bases and J by 2 bases, with 11 bases between them. This CDR3 reads CASSLLRAVTDTQYF. The CDR3 DNA is TGTGCCAGCAGCTTATTGCGGGCCGTCACAGATACGCAGTATTTT. Full variable domain (rest looked up from reference TRBV7-2 and TRBJ2-3): GAGVSQSPSNKVTEKGKDVELRCDPISGHTALYWYRQSLGQGLEFLIYFQGNSAPDKSGLPSDRFSAERTGGSVSTLTIQRTQQEDSAVYLCASSLLRAVTDTQYFGPGTRLTVL.

The chain is built from TRBV5-1 and TRBJ2-1; D is uncertain. Trimming left V 6 bases short and J 7 bases short, with 20 bases between. The germline V gene encodes CDR1 SGHRS and CDR2 YFSETQ. This CDR3 has 15 residues. CDR3 amino acids: CASNPGVTAPNEQFF. The CDR3 DNA reads TGCGCCAGCAACCCTGGGGTAACGGCGCCGAATGAGCAGTTCTTC.

The chain links TRBV4-1 to TRBJ1-5, with TRBD1 matching 9 bases. Germline V gene sequence: CDR1 MGHRA, CDR2 YSYEKL. The CDR3 runs 14 residues. With 8 bases clipped from V and 7 bases from J, the junction kept 9 bases outside the gene matches. CDR3 protein: CASGDRARGQPQHF. The CDR3 DNA sequence: TGCGCCAGCGGGGACAGGGCGAGGGGGCAGCCCCAGCATTTT.

As to this clonotype: Mismatch with germline at one junction end may stem from a read error. The V call is TRBV7-9, the J call TRBJ2-7; unclear D gene. Germline V gives CDR1 SEHNR, CDR2 FQNEAQ (reference sequence). The CDR3 is 14 amino acids. The CDR3 DNA sequence: TGCGCCACCACTCCTTGGACGAGAGGTTTAGAGCAGTACTTC. It codes for CATTPWTRGLEQYF.

CDR3 sequence reads: CASSRGQGLTFF. In nucleotides, the CDR3 is TGTGCCAGCAGCCGGGGACAGGGATTAACTTTCTTT. V gene TRBV12-3 or TRBV12-4 combines with J gene TRBJ1-1; 9 nucleotides agree with TRBD1. This CDR3 comprises 12 residues. The junction had 8 bases not matched to a gene; V was cut back by 6 bases and J by 12 bases.

There are a few counts of this clonotype. V gene TRBV2 combines with J gene TRBJ2-1; TRBD2 matches at 9 bases. This CDR3 is built from 13 residues. V shed 10 bases and J 1 base; nucleotides not matched to a gene: 2. Germline CDR1 reads SNHLY; CDR2 reads FYNNEI. The CDR3 region has the DNA TGTGCCACAGCGGGGGGATCCTACAATGAGCAGTTCTTC. It is translated as CATAGGSYNEQFF.

This clonotype showed up many times. The chain is built from TRBV29-1 and TRBJ2-7, with TRBD2 matching 12 bases. V shed 6 bases, J shed 11 bases, and the junction held 8 bases outside the gene matches. CDR3 size: 12 residues. Germline values: CDR1 SQVTM, CDR2 ANQGSEA. The DNA of the CDR3 is TGCAGCGTGACTAGCGGGGGCCTGTGGGAGTACTTC. Translating gives CSVTSGGLWEYF.

Only a few counts were recorded for this clonotype. The V call is TRBV20-1, the J call TRBJ1-5; no definite D call. The ends were cut back, 3 bases at V and 3 bases at J, with 9 bases in the middle. The CDR3 has 13 amino acids. Germline V gene sequence: CDR1 DFQATT, CDR2 SNEGSKA (reference sequence). The CDR3 is CSASSGSNQPQHF. The CDR3 coding sequence is TGCAGTGCTAGCTCAGGCTCCAATCAGCCCCAGCATTTT.

This chain joins TRBV2 and TRBJ1-1; D may be TRBD1 (6 bases). V shed 5 bases and J shed 3 bases, with 13 bases lying between them. The CDR3 consists of 14 residues. From germline, CDR1 is SNHLY and CDR2 FYNNEI. The CDR3, as DNA: TGTGCCAGCAGTTCACAGGGTAGGGACACTGAAGCTTTCTTT. Translated: CASSSQGRDTEAFF.

This rearrangement joins TRBV27 to TRBJ2-1; the match to TRBD2 covers 7 bases. The germline V gene has CDR1 MNHEY and CDR2 SMNVEV (reference sequence). The CDR3 totals 15 residues. Trimming cost V 5 bases and J 8 bases; bases outside gene matches: 12. Here the CDR3 DNA reads TGTGCCAGCAGTCCGTATAGCGGGCGATCCCATGAGCAGTTCTTC. It is translated as CASSPYSGRSHEQFF.

The V and J genes are TRBV10-3 and TRBJ2-2; possible D gene TRBD2, 6 bases. In germline, CDR1 is ENHRY, CDR2 SYGVKD. Trimming removed 0 bases from V and 5 bases from J, with 13 bases in between. This CDR3 is 16 amino acids long. The CDR3 protein is CAISESRSRGTGELFF. The CDR3 DNA follows: TGTGCCATCAGTGAGTCGAGGTCACGGGGGACCGGGGAGCTGTTTTTT.

This clonotype was seen a handful of times. The chain is built from TRBV27 and TRBJ1-5; no firm D call. The CDR3 extends over 15 amino acids. Trimming pared 2 bases from V and 2 bases from J, leaving 10 bases between. Germline loops: CDR1 MNHEY, CDR2 SMNVEV (reference sequence). CDR3: CASSLGLDGNQPQHF. CDR3 nucleotide sequence: TGTGCCAGCAGTTTAGGGCTTGACGGCAATCAGCCCCAGCATTTT.

Only a few counts were recorded for this clonotype. The V call is TRBV6-1, the J call TRBJ2-1; D gene unclear. The CDR3 covers 12 residues. Per the germline V gene, CDR1 is MNHNS and CDR2 is SASEGT. Trimming cost V 2 bases and J 7 bases, with 6 bases left between them. The CDR3, as DNA: TGTGCCAGCAGTGAAACTCCGAATGAGCAGTTCTTC. It encodes CASSETPNEQFF.

The chain joins TRBV7-9 to TRBJ1-5, with 12 bases fitting TRBD1. The CDR3 is made up of 15 amino acids. Germline-derived CDR1 and CDR2 are SEHNR and FQNEAQ (reference sequence). Trimming at V came to 4 bases and at J to 6 bases, leaving 4 bases not matched to a gene. The CDR3 protein is CASSSGQGARQPQHF. CDR3 DNA sequence: TGTGCCAGCAGCTCGGGACAGGGGGCCCGTCAGCCCCAGCATTTT.

V and J are TRBV20-1 and TRBJ2-7, with 9 bases lining up with TRBD2. V trimming: 4 bases; J trimming: 7 bases; junction bases outside the gene matches: 14. Per germline, CDR1 DFQATT and CDR2 SNEGSKA (reference sequence). This CDR3 is 15 amino acids long. The CDR3 bases are TGCAGTGCTACCTCCAGACTAGCGGTAGGGCGGGAGCAGTACTTC. As protein: CSATSRLAVGREQYF.

Points on this clonotype: A read error may account for a junction end that differs from germline. This sequence joins TRBV15 and TRBJ2-7; weak D call: TRBD2 (5 bases). Looked up from germline, CDR1 is LNHNV and CDR2 is YYDKDF (reference sequence). This CDR3 is built from 15 residues. The CDR3 DNA reads as TGTGCCACCAACAGAGATGAGGGAACTTGCTACGAGCAGTACTTC. Translating gives CATNRDEGTCYEQYF.

This clonotype was seen a handful of times. The V and J genes are TRBV2 and TRBJ2-7; unclear D gene. The CDR3 covers 15 residues. Germline CDR1 and CDR2: SNHLY and FYNNEI. V was cut by 6 bases and J by 0 bases, with 15 bases left in between. Here the CDR3 reads CASRDGRGISYEQYF. The CDR3 nucleotides read TGTGCCAGCAGAGATGGACGAGGAATCTCCTACGAGCAGTACTTC.

The CDR3 sequence: CSPKDGDYGYTF. The CDR3 bases are TGCAGTCCTAAGGACGGGGACTATGGCTACACCTTC. The chain recombines TRBV20-1 with TRBJ1-2; D uncertain. From germline, CDR1 is DFQATT and CDR2 SNEGSKA (reference sequence). V shed 8 bases and J shed 3 bases, with 13 bases lying between them. The CDR3 runs 12 residues.

This clonotype was detected a few times. The gene calls are TRBV4-1 and TRBJ2-1; maybe TRBD2 (5 bases). From germline, CDR1 is MGHRA and CDR2 YSYEKL. Trimming took off 4 bases at V and 6 bases at J, with 16 bases between the two ends. This CDR3 has 15 residues. CDR3 coding DNA: TGCGCCAGCAGCCTCCCCCTGGGGAGTGGCAATGAGCAGTTCTTC. Protein sequence: CASSLPLGSGNEQFF.

This clonotype came up a few times. The junction shows a germline mismatch at one end, possibly a read error. This chain uses TRBV27 with TRBJ2-7; D is unclear. The germline V gene has CDR1 MNHEY and CDR2 SMNVEV (reference sequence). The CDR3 has 13 amino acids. In nucleotides, the CDR3 is TGTGCCAGCAGTTTAGGCACTTCCTGCGAGCAGTACTTC. Protein product: CASSLGTSCEQYF.

The V gene is TRBV28, the J gene TRBJ2-4; tentative D call: TRBD2 (5 bases). The germline CDR1 and CDR2 sequences are MDHEN and SYDVKM. This CDR3 has 13 residues. Trimming pared 6 bases from V and 13 bases from J, leaving 19 bases between. DNA of the CDR3: TGTGCCAGCAGCCCCCCAAGCCGGGGTGGGCAGTACTTC. It encodes CASSPPSRGGQYF.